These T cell receptor beta chains were read from a single sample in a study of Graves' ophthalmopathy and Graves' hyperthyroidism. MiXCR, applied by TCRdb to the multiplex PCR reads, yields one record per CDR3 protein. The sample lists a few hundred thousand distinct CDR3 sequences, approximately 18% occurring once. Specimen: peripheral blood. These receptors were taken from an adult woman with stable Graves' hyperthyroidism. Both conserved end residues are part of each CDR3. Each record gives: D gene, clone size, J gene, V gene, CDR3 DNA, CDR3 protein. The D gene is left open where the match is weak. Clone size is given for some rows only: seen once, a few or many times, or a class if the clone is expanded.

>.|many|TRBJ2-7|TRBV29-1
TGCAGCGTTGATCACCCCCCGGGGTCCTACGAGCAGTACTTC
CSVDHPPGSYEQYF
>TRBD2|many|TRBJ2-3|TRBV13
TGTGCCAGCAGCTCTAGCGGGAGAGGTACAGATACGCAGTATTTT
CASSSSGRGTDTQYF
>.|.|TRBJ1-1|TRBV18
TGTGCCAGCTCGAAGGGGAACACTGAAGCTTTCTTT
CASSKGNTEAFF
>.|.|TRBJ2-7|TRBV4-2
TGTGCCAGCAGCCAAGTGCTAGCGCAATCCTACGAGCAGTACTTC
CASSQVLAQSYEQYF
>.|few|TRBJ2-4|TRBV6-1
TGTGCCAGCAGTGTTGGGGGGAGAAACAAAAACATTAAGTACTTC
CASSVGGRNKNIKYF
>.|few|TRBJ1-1|TRBV7-8
TGTGCCAGCAGCTTAGAGGGGTCAGGGGACGGTATGGGAGCTTTCTTT
CASSLEGSGDGMGAFF
>TRBD1|.|TRBJ2-7|TRBV12-3/TRBV12-4
TGTGCCAGCAGAGATGGGACAGGGTCGGACGAGCAGTACTTC
CASRDGTGSDEQYF
>.|.|TRBJ2-7|TRBV6-1
TGTGCCAGCAGTGAAGCGGTGGACGCTTCCTACGAGCAGTACTTC
CASSEAVDASYEQYF
>.|many|TRBJ1-1|TRBV20-1
TGCAGTGCTAGAGATGTAATGTCAGCCATGAACACTGAAGCTTTCTTT
CSARDVMSAMNTEAFF
>TRBD2|many|TRBJ2-7|TRBV5-1
TGCGCCAGCAGCTTGGATCAGCGGGACTACGAGCAGTACTTC
CASSLDQRDYEQYF
>.|many|TRBJ1-1|TRBV12-3/TRBV12-4
TGTGCCAGCAGTTTATGGGGGGCTGAAGCTTTCTTT
CASSLWGAEAFF
>.|many|TRBJ2-7|TRBV12-3/TRBV12-4
TGTGCCAGCAGTTCGACAGGTCTGGGCGAGCAGTACTTC
CASSSTGLGEQYF
>.|.|TRBJ2-5|TRBV7-8
TGTGCCAGCAGCTCGTCAAGGGGAGTAGCAGAAGAGACCCAGTACTTC
CASSSSRGVAEETQYF
>.|.|TRBJ2-3|TRBV27
TGTGCCAGCAGTTTTCAGTATCGCACAGATACGCAGTATTTT
CASSFQYRTDTQYF
>TRBD2|many|TRBJ2-7|TRBV7-2
TGTGCCAGCAGCTCGGGACTAGCGGGAGTGGTGTACTTC
CASSSGLAGVVYF
>TRBD1|many|TRBJ1-5|TRBV2
TGTGCCAGCAGTACTTACGGACAGGGCGGTCAGCCCCAGCATTTT
CASSTYGQGGQPQHF